These 4 T cell receptor beta chains share one sample of origin, sequenced in a study of long-term antiretroviral therapy in people with HIV. Survey-level resolution applied to immunoSEQ assay v3.0. Profiling relied on immunoSEQ multiplex PCR, and the TCRdb table lists in-frame clones only, not all of them. The profile shows around 33,000 clones, roughly four fifths of them singletons. The specimen was unsorted PBMCs, collected 0.4 years before starting antiretroviral therapy. The source of these receptors is a man between 18 and 35 years old with HIV.

The chain employs TRBV4-3 and TRBJ2-1; 10 positions match TRBD2. Germline values: CDR1 LGHNA, CDR2 YSLEER. The CDR3 contains 17 residues. With 0 bases clipped from V and 10 bases from J, the junction kept 12 bases outside the gene matches. This chain's CDR3 is CASSQDGVVAGGGEQFF. Written as DNA, the CDR3 is TGCGCCAGCAGCCAAGATGGGGTAGTAGCGGGAGGTGGCGAGCAGTTCTTC.

The chain has TRBV19 and TRBJ2-1; 10 positions agree with TRBD2. V dropped 3 bases and J dropped 3; count of bases not matched to a gene: 5. The germline CDR1 and CDR2 sequences are LNHDA and SQIVND (reference sequence). The CDR3 loop spans 16 amino acids. The CDR3 loop is CASSILAGAHYNEQFF. In DNA, the CDR3 is TGTGCCAGTAGTATCCTAGCGGGGGCACACTACAATGAGCAGTTCTTC. Together with reference TRBV19 and TRBJ2-1, the CDR3 gives the full variable domain: DGGITQSPKYLFRKEGQNVTLSCEQNLNHDAMYWYRQDPGQGLRLIYYSQIVNDFQKGDIAEGYSVSREKKESFPLTVTSAQKNPTAFYLCASSILAGAHYNEQFFGPGTRLTVL.

This sequence joins TRBV7-2 and TRBJ2-5; D could derive from TRBD1 or TRBD2 (5 bases each). CDR1 and CDR2 (germline): SGHTA, FQGNSA. Trimming took off 5 bases at V and 4 bases at J, with 11 bases between the two ends. CDR3 length: 13 residues. CDR3 nucleotides: TGTGCCAGCAGCGGTAGGGGAGCAGAGACCCAGTACTTC. It translates to CASSGRGAETQYF.

The chain couples TRBV18 to TRBJ2-7; D ambiguous. V shed 6 bases and J shed 3 bases, with 0 bases lying between them. Germline V gives CDR1 KGHSH, CDR2 LQKENI. The CDR3 has 9 residues. The chain's CDR3 is CASSYEQYF. DNA of the CDR3: TGTGCCAGCTCCTACGAGCAGTACTTC.